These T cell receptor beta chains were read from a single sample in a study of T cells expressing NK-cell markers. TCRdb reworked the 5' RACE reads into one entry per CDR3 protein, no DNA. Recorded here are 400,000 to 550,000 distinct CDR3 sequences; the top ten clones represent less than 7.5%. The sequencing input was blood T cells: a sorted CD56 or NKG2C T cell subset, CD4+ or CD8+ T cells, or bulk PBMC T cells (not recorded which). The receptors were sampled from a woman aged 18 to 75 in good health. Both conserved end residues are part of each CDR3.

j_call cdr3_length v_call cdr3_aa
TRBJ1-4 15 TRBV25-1 CASSATKTVGEKLFF
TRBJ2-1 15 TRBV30 CAWSNGEGSYNEQFF
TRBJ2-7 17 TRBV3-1 CASSQEGLGQMLYEQYF
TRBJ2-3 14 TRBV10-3 CAISAGTGVDTQYF
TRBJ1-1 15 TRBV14 CASSQGLGALTEAFF
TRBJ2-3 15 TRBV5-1 CASSRTSGGTDTQYF
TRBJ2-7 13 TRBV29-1 CSVEDRGRGEQYF
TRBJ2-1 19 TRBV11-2 CASSLEALAGDLSYNEQFF
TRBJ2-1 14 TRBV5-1 CASNLDQPRGEQFF
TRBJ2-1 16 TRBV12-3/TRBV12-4 CASRLGTSGRTHEQFF
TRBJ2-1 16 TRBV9 CASSGLGTSGPHEQFF
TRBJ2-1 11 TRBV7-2 CASSLGSEQFF
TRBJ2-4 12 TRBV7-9 CASSEDTYIQYF
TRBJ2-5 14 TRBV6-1 CANKLLGGQETQYF
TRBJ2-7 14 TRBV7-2 CASSLGVTSSEQYF
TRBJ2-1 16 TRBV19 CASSPVGSGSYNEQFF
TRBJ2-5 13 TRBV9 CASSVDRAETQYF
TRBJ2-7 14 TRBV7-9 CASSLAGVDNEQYF
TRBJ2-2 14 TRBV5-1 CASSPSRATGELFF
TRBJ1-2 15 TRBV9 CASSAKQGAAYGYTF
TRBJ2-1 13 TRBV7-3 CASSFSFGNEQFF
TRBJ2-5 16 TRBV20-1 CSASPRDQRQGETQYF
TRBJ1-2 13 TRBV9 CASSVEGGTGYTF
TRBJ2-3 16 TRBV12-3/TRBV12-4 CASSLQFRALTDTQYF
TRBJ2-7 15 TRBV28 CASSLAGYGTYEQYF
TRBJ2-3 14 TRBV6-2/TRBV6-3 CASKRQGGTDTQYF
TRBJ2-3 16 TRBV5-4 CASSVKGTGDTDTQYF